The present TCR beta chain was sequenced within a study of cytomegalovirus exposure and HLA in healthy donors. The V and J ends lost 5 bases and 2 bases respectively, with 15 bases between them. The germline V gene has CDR1 SGHVS and CDR2 FQNEAQ. This CDR3 region has 15 residues. TCRdb keeps only in-frame clones here, not all; method: immunoSEQ multiplex PCR. This sample carries some 220,000 clones, around 90% of them seen once, and the ten largest clones take more than 1%. This chain links TRBV7-8 with TRBJ1-2; D perhaps matches TRBD1 (5 bases). The clonotype comes from a woman between 18 and 29 years old in good health and CMV-seronegative. Specimen: PBMCs. The CDR3 bases are TGTGCCAGCAGCCCCCCTGGGGCTAAGAACTATGGCTACACCTTC. Amino acids: CASSPPGAKNYGYTF.